This entry lists 20 T cell receptor beta chains sequenced from one sample in a study of OX40 agonist ivuxolimab in advanced cancers. Measured with immunoSEQ multiplex PCR; TCRdb has only the in-frame clones, and not every one. The sample contains around 68,000 clones, around nine tenths of which appear only once. This specimen consisted of CD4+ or CD8+ T cells sorted from blood, obtained in a trial of the OX40 agonist ivuxolimab. These receptors were obtained from an adult with an advanced solid tumor such as melanoma, head and neck, liver or kidney cancer.

The genes are TRBV6-5 and TRBJ1-5; 8 nucleotides align to TRBD1. The CDR3 covers 15 residues. Germline-derived CDR1 and CDR2 are MNHEY and SVGAGI. V lost 6 bases to trimming and J lost 7 bases; unmatched junction nucleotides: 11. The chain's CDR3 is CASSSPPTGVQPQHF. The CDR3 bases are TGTGCCAGCAGCTCTCCCCCGACAGGGGTACAGCCCCAGCATTTT.

This clone was counted a few times. The chain carries TRBV16 and TRBJ1-2; no definite D call. Between the trimmed V and J ends, which lost 2 bases and 0 bases, there was a span of 4 bases. The CDR3 has 13 residues. CDR1 and CDR2 from the germline V gene are KGHSY and FQNENV. CDR3 amino acids: CASSQLPNYGYTF. CDR3 nucleotides: TGTGCCAGCAGCCAACTCCCTAACTATGGCTACACCTTC.

The V and J genes are TRBV4-2 and TRBJ2-3, with TRBD1 identical over 9 bases. CDR1 and CDR2 from the germline V gene are LGHNA and YNFKEQ. The CDR3 consists of 13 residues. V was pared by 3 bases and J by 6 bases, with 1 base of the junction left unmatched. CDR3 protein: CASSQGQGDTQYF. The CDR3 nucleotides are TGTGCCAGCAGCCAGGGACAGGGTGATACGCAGTATTTT.

V gene TRBV5-1 combines with J gene TRBJ2-5; 9 bases map to TRBD2. Germline trimming cut 7 bases from V and 1 base from J; bases unmatched to any gene: 5. Germline V lookup: CDR1 SGHRS, CDR2 YFSETQ. CDR3 length equals 14 residues. The CDR3 region has the DNA TGCGCCAGCCGCGGGGGGGTGCCCCAAGAGACCCAGTACTTC. This sequence encodes CASRGGVPQETQYF.

Comment on this clone: The sample has other DNA sequences that encode this CDR3 too. This chain joins TRBV5-1 and TRBJ2-3, with D maybe TRBD1 (5 bases). V shed 2 bases and J shed 0 bases, with 10 bases lying between them. The CDR3 sequence is 15 residues long. From germline, CDR1 is SGHRS and CDR2 YFSETQ. CDR3 in amino acids: CASSFKGSSTDTQYF. The CDR3 DNA follows: TGCGCCAGCAGCTTCAAGGGGTCGAGCACAGATACGCAGTATTTT.

This sequence joins TRBV18 and TRBJ2-7; 7 bases line up with TRBD1. The CDR3 is 17 amino acids. CDR1 is KGHSH, CDR2 LQKENI, per germline. The ends lost 1 base at V and 2 bases at J; junction bases unmatched: 11. The chain's CDR3 is CASSPLPATGMTYEQYF. CDR3 sequence (DNA): TGTGCCAGCTCACCACTCCCCGCGACAGGGATGACCTACGAGCAGTACTTC.

A single count supports this clone. The chain is built from TRBV19 and TRBJ2-7; D possibly corresponds to TRBD2 (5 bases). The CDR3 has 15 amino acids. With 3 bases removed from V and 3 bases from J, the gap between germline ends came to 15 bases. Germline CDR1 and CDR2: LNHDA and SQIVND (reference sequence). CDR3 DNA: TGTGCCAGTAGTATTGGTGGAGGAGCGCGCTACGAGCAGTACTTC. Translating gives CASSIGGGARYEQYF.

The chain carries TRBV10-3 and TRBJ2-5; 8 bases align to TRBD1. V dropped 6 bases and J dropped 5; count of bases not matched to a gene: 8. Germline V gives CDR1 ENHRY, CDR2 SYGVKD. This CDR3 has 14 amino acids. The CDR3 nucleotides are TGTGCCATCAGCCGACAGGGGCTGGAGGAGACCCAGTACTTC. This encodes CAISRQGLEETQYF.

V is TRBV18 and J is TRBJ2-7; the match to TRBD2 covers 7 bases. This CDR3 region has 15 residues. The junction had 12 bases not matched to a gene; V was cut back by 4 bases and J by 6 bases. Looked up from germline, CDR1 is KGHSH and CDR2 is LQKENI. CDR3 sequence: CASSREGRALTEQYF. The DNA of the CDR3 is TGTGCCAGCTCACGAGAGGGGAGGGCCTTAACCGAGCAGTACTTC.

The chain has TRBV10-1 and TRBJ1-4, with a weak D call TRBD1 (5 bases). Trimming stripped 10 bases from V and 8 bases from J, with 20 bases between. The CDR3 sequence is 14 residues long. The germline CDR1 and CDR2 sequences are WNHNN and SYGVQD (reference sequence). CDR3 nucleotide sequence: TGCGCCACCAAACTCAGGGTCGATTACGAAAAACTGTTTTTT. Its protein is CATKLRVDYEKLFF.

Here the CDR3 reads CASSPPGAGSTDTQYF. The CDR3 DNA follows: TGCGCCAGCAGCCCTCCGGGCGCAGGGAGCACAGATACGCAGTATTTT. The genes are TRBV5-1 and TRBJ2-3, with a possible D match to TRBD1 (5 bases). The CDR3 consists of 16 residues. CDR1 is SGHRS, CDR2 YFSETQ, per germline. Trimming took 4 bases from V and 0 from J, leaving 15 bases between them.

This clone was counted a few times. The chain employs TRBV4-2 and TRBJ2-1; 10 bases are shared with TRBD1. V shed 0 bases and J 8 bases; nucleotides not matched to a gene: 19. From germline, CDR1 is LGHNA and CDR2 YNFKEQ. CDR3 size: 20 residues. CDR3 DNA sequence: TGTGCCAGCAGCCAAGATAGAGGCGGGACAGGGGTCCTAAAAGGGCATGAGCAGTTCTTC. Amino acid sequence: CASSQDRGGTGVLKGHEQFF.

V usage is TRBV5-1 and J usage is TRBJ2-3; tentatively, D is TRBD1 (5 bases). V lost 1 base to trimming and J lost 14 bases, with 17 bases between them. The CDR3 runs to 13 residues. CDR1 and CDR2 (germline): SGHRS, YFSETQ. CDR3 coding DNA: TGCGCCAGCAGCTTGCCCGACAGTCCCCCCCCGTATTTT. Translated, it gives CASSLPDSPPPYF.

The chain employs TRBV6-5 and TRBJ1-6, with 8 positions matching TRBD1. The ends lost 6 bases at V and 8 bases at J; junction bases unmatched: 6. There are 14 residues in the CDR3. Looked up from germline, CDR1 is MNHEY and CDR2 is SVGAGI. CDR3 sequence (DNA): TGTGCCAGCAGATCGACAGGGGAAGATTCACCCCTCCACTTT. Amino acids: CASRSTGEDSPLHF.

The chain is built from TRBV5-1 and TRBJ2-5; 16 nucleotides line up with TRBD2. Germline trimming cut 4 bases from V and 4 bases from J; bases unmatched to any gene: 7. CDR3 size: 17 residues. In germline, CDR1 is SGHRS, CDR2 YFSETQ. Written as DNA, the CDR3 is TGCGCCAGCAGCGAGGGACTAGCGGGGGGGTACGGAGAGACCCAGTACTTC. This encodes CASSEGLAGGYGETQYF.

The sample holds one count of this clone. The chain couples TRBV5-5 to TRBJ1-1; D may be TRBD1 (5 bases). CDR1 SGHKS and CDR2 YYEKEE come from the germline V gene (reference sequence). V dropped 4 bases and J dropped 0 bases, with 13 bases sitting between them. This CDR3 contains 15 residues. The DNA of the CDR3 is TGTGCCAGCAGCCCATGGACAATTATGAACACTGAAGCTTTCTTT. As protein: CASSPWTIMNTEAFF.

V and J are TRBV18 and TRBJ2-1; 11 bases agree with TRBD2. Trimming cost V 1 base and J 7 bases; bases outside gene matches: 12. The CDR3 sequence is 18 residues long. Germline V gene lookup returns CDR1 KGHSH and CDR2 LQKENI. The CDR3 sequence: CASSPQVGIAGGRNEQFF. The CDR3 DNA sequence: TGTGCCAGCTCACCACAGGTAGGAATAGCGGGGGGGCGAAATGAGCAGTTCTTC.

The V and J genes are TRBV2 and TRBJ2-4; D is undetermined. Trimming removed 0 bases at V and 7 bases at J, with 19 bases between. The CDR3 length is 17 residues. Germline-derived CDR1 and CDR2 are SNHLY and FYNNEI. The CDR3 region is CASSEALLDRHWNIQYF. CDR3 DNA sequence: TGTGCCAGCAGTGAAGCCCTTCTAGACCGCCACTGGAACATTCAGTACTTC.

This chain uses TRBV18 with TRBJ2-4, with 9 bases matching TRBD1. This CDR3 has 13 residues. CDR1 is KGHSH, CDR2 LQKENI, per germline. The ends lost 3 bases at V and 8 bases at J; junction bases unmatched: 2. The CDR3 spells CASSPGQGYIQYF. The CDR3 DNA reads as TGTGCCAGCTCACCGGGACAGGGTTACATTCAGTACTTC.

Details on this clone: One end of the junction fails to match germline, which may point to a read error. The rearrangement joins TRBV5-4 to TRBJ2-7; possibly TRBD2 for D (6 bases). The CDR3 has 15 residues. Per germline, CDR1 SGHNT and CDR2 YYREEE (reference sequence). The CDR3 bases are TGCGCCAGCAGCCCGACCTTTGGGGGGAGCTACGAGCAGTACTTC. Its translation is CASSPTFGGSYEQYF.